The 12 T cell receptor beta chains listed next were all sequenced from one sample in a study of OX40 agonist ivuxolimab in advanced cancers. The repertoire was sequenced with immunoSEQ multiplex PCR; TCRdb's copy has only in-frame clones and lacks some. The sample lists 40,000 to 60,000 clones; around 85% were seen once. The sample here was CD4+ or CD8+ T cells sorted from blood, taken in a trial of the OX40 agonist ivuxolimab. Source of these receptors: an adult with an advanced solid tumor such as melanoma, head and neck, liver or kidney cancer.

The rearrangement uses TRBV7-2 and TRBJ2-1; 9 nucleotides line up with TRBD1. This CDR3 has 16 amino acids. Losses at the gene ends were 2 bases for V and 4 bases for J; bases not matched to a gene: 6. Looked up from germline, CDR1 is SGHTA and CDR2 is FQGNSA. CDR3 sequence (DNA): TGTGCCAGCAGCTTATTTGGACAGGGGCGTTACAATGAGCAGTTCTTC. It specifies CASSLFGQGRYNEQFF.

This clone was detected a few times. V gene TRBV2 combines with J gene TRBJ2-4; no clear D gene. The germline CDR1 and CDR2 sequences are SNHLY and FYNNEI. The CDR3 spans 13 residues. V dropped 10 bases and J dropped 0 bases, with 10 bases sitting between them. The CDR3 reads CATEPLAKNIQYF. The CDR3 region has the DNA TGTGCCACCGAACCGCTAGCCAAAAACATTCAGTACTTC.

The J gene is TRBJ2-3, the V gene TRBV13; 15 bases agree with TRBD2. CDR3 size: 16 residues. Losses at the gene ends were 5 bases for V and 3 bases for J; bases not matched to a gene: 3. Germline values: CDR1 PRHDT, CDR2 FYEKMQ (reference sequence). The CDR3 region is CASSRTSGGATDTQYF. The CDR3 DNA sequence: TGTGCCAGCAGCAGGACTAGCGGGGGGGCAACAGATACGCAGTATTTT.

This chain links TRBV28 with TRBJ1-6, with D uncertain. Trimming took 5 bases from V and 3 from J, leaving 11 bases between them. CDR1 is MDHEN and CDR2 is SYDVKM in the germline V gene. The CDR3 runs to 15 residues. The CDR3: CASSNVGDYNSPLHF. CDR3 coding DNA: TGTGCCAGCAGTAACGTTGGGGACTATAATTCACCCCTCCACTTT.

The table lists this clone with a count of one. The rearrangement joins TRBV7-9 to TRBJ1-1, with D uncertain. The CDR3 sequence is 14 residues long. Trimming took 5 bases from V and 6 from J, leaving 16 bases between them. Germline V gives CDR1 SEHNR, CDR2 FQNEAQ (reference sequence). CDR3 region: CASSPREGQAEAFF. The CDR3 DNA is TGTGCCAGCAGCCCGAGAGAGGGTCAGGCTGAAGCTTTCTTT.

This chain joins TRBV4-3 and TRBJ2-1; D is perhaps TRBD1 (5 bases). Germline V CDR1 and CDR2: LGHNA, YSLEER. This CDR3 region has 19 residues. Trimming pared 0 bases from V and 7 bases from J, leaving 25 bases between. The CDR3 protein is CASSQDGMQGLDSGNEQFF. The CDR3 nucleotides are TGCGCCAGCAGCCAAGATGGGATGCAGGGTTTGGATTCTGGGAATGAGCAGTTCTTC.

The chain employs TRBV2 and TRBJ2-7; 10 nucleotides line up with TRBD2. V gave up 2 bases and J gave up 1 base; unmatched junction bases: 8. This CDR3 comprises 17 residues. Germline CDR1 and CDR2: SNHLY and FYNNEI. Here the CDR3 reads CASSETFGLADSYEQYF. For the CDR3, the DNA is TGTGCCAGCAGTGAAACCTTCGGACTAGCGGATTCCTACGAGCAGTACTTC.

This chain connects TRBV5-1 to TRBJ2-7; 10 bases agree with TRBD1. CDR1 is SGHRS, CDR2 YFSETQ, per germline. V was pared by 1 base and J by 5 bases, with 9 bases of the junction left unmatched. This CDR3 spans 16 amino acids. The CDR3 DNA reads TGCGCCAGCAGCTTGACCGGGACAGGGGTTTCTCACGAGCAGTACGTC. Translated: CASSLTGTGVSHEQYV.

This clone came up once. V is TRBV19 and J is TRBJ2-5; D is ambiguous. Germline CDR1 and CDR2: LNHDA and SQIVND (reference sequence). V dropped 5 bases and J dropped 5 bases, with 12 bases sitting between them. There are 13 residues in the CDR3. As DNA, the CDR3 is TGTGCCAGTAGTTACCCTGGTGGGGAGACCCAGTACTTC. It is translated as CASSYPGGETQYF.

This clone was recorded only once. The chain's CDR3 is CAISESGTEGYYEQYF. The CDR3 nucleotides are TGTGCCATCAGTGAGTCGGGGACAGAAGGTTACTACGAGCAGTACTTC. The genes are TRBV10-3 and TRBJ2-7; 7 nucleotides match TRBD1. Germline-derived CDR1 and CDR2 are ENHRY and SYGVKD. V was pared by 0 bases and J by 3 bases, with 8 bases of the junction left unmatched. CDR3 size: 16 residues.

J is TRBJ1-2 and V is TRBV27, with 11 bases fitting TRBD1. The V gene end was trimmed by 2 bases and the J gene end by 6 bases; junction bases not matched to a gene: 2. Per germline, CDR1 MNHEY and CDR2 SMNVEV (reference sequence). The CDR3 is made up of 14 amino acids. DNA of the CDR3: TGTGCCAGCAGTTTAGTGGGACAGGGGGATGGCTACACCTTC. Its translation is CASSLVGQGDGYTF.

V usage is TRBV4-3 and J usage is TRBJ2-3; possibly TRBD1 for D (5 bases). V was pared by 0 bases and J by 0 bases, with 13 bases between. The CDR3 consists of 17 residues. Germline CDR1 LGHNA, CDR2 YSLEER. The CDR3 reads CASSQDRGPPSTDTQYF. DNA of the CDR3: TGCGCCAGCAGCCAAGATAGGGGTCCACCTAGCACAGATACGCAGTATTTT.